One sample yielded the 20 T cell receptor beta chains listed below, sequenced in a study of blood T cell repertoires in COVID-19. TCRdb's copy holds only in-frame clones and misses some; the assay was immunoSEQ multiplex PCR. The data hold approximately 360,000 clones, with roughly 90% observed a single time. The sequenced sample was PBMCs or T cells enriched from blood (not recorded which). All receptors come from a woman in her 30s with acute COVID-19.

The rearrangement links TRBV7-2 to TRBJ2-7; D may be TRBD2 (6 bases). The V end lost 0 bases, the J end lost 6 bases, and 12 bases lay between the germline ends. Germline V gene sequence: CDR1 SGHTA, CDR2 FQGNSA. This CDR3 is 14 amino acids long. The CDR3: CASSLALGLSEQYF. CDR3 nucleotides: TGTGCCAGCAGCTTAGCCCTAGGACTAAGCGAGCAGTACTTC.

The chain is built from TRBV4-3 and TRBJ1-2, with 12 bases identical to TRBD1. Germline V gene data show CDR1 as LGHNA and CDR2 as YSLEER. This CDR3 is 17 amino acids long. The V segment lost 1 base and the J segment 4 bases; nucleotides outside the gene matches: 7. The DNA of the CDR3 is TGCGCCAGCAGCCAAGCGGGACAGGGGGCCTCTTTCTATGGCTACACCTTC. This translates into CASSQAGQGASFYGYTF.

The rearrangement joins TRBV6-2 or TRBV6-3 to TRBJ1-1; D unresolved. Trimming took off 0 bases at V and 3 bases at J, with 11 bases between the two ends. From germline, CDR1 is MNHEY and CDR2 SVGEGT. The CDR3 is 15 amino acids. The CDR3 here is CASSYSAAGYTEAFF. CDR3 bases: TGTGCCAGCAGTTACTCGGCGGCGGGGTACACTGAAGCTTTCTTT.

This clone was counted a single time. This chain connects TRBV11-2 to TRBJ1-3; no clear D gene. V was pared by 7 bases and J by 4 bases, with 20 bases between. The germline V gene has CDR1 SGHAT and CDR2 FQNNGV. The CDR3 sequence is 16 residues long. The CDR3 sequence is CASNPSPGVSGNTIYF. The CDR3 DNA reads TGTGCCAGCAACCCAAGTCCGGGAGTATCGGGAAACACCATATATTTT.

The V call is TRBV5-1, the J call TRBJ2-7; tentatively, D is TRBD2 (7 bases). CDR3 size: 13 residues. From germline, CDR1 is SGHRS and CDR2 YFSETQ. V was pared by 7 bases and J by 3 bases, with 14 bases between. DNA of the CDR3: TGCGCCAGCTCCGAGGGGGGGGACTACGAGCAGTACTTC. Protein product: CASSEGGDYEQYF.

The CDR3 here is CASSYAFGDFSYEQYF. CDR3 nucleotide sequence: TGTGCCAGCAGTTACGCGTTCGGAGATTTCTCCTACGAGCAGTACTTC. The chain is built from TRBV6-5 and TRBJ2-7; no clear D gene. With 2 bases removed from V and 0 bases from J, the gap between germline ends came to 14 bases. CDR3 size: 16 residues. Per germline, CDR1 MNHEY and CDR2 SVGAGI.

CDR3 sequence (DNA): TGTGCCAGCAGCGTAGGCTGGGGGGGACAGGGATACGAGCAGTACTTC. Translating gives CASSVGWGGQGYEQYF. The V and J genes are TRBV9 and TRBJ2-7; 9 bases are a match to TRBD1. Germline CDR1 reads SGDLS; CDR2 reads YYNGEE. V lost 0 bases to trimming and J lost 4 bases; unmatched junction nucleotides: 8. The CDR3 is 16 residues long.

The chain has TRBV7-2 and TRBJ1-4; TRBD1 is a possible D gene (6 bases). V was clipped by 4 bases and J by 4 bases, with 13 bases between them. CDR3 length: 15 residues. Germline CDR1 SGHTA, CDR2 FQGNSA. CDR3 amino acids: CASSSSGQINEKLFF. DNA for the CDR3: TGTGCCAGCAGCTCATCGGGACAAATTAATGAAAAACTGTTTTTT.

V and J are TRBV24-1 and TRBJ1-2; tentative D call: TRBD1 (5 bases). From germline, CDR1 is KGHDR and CDR2 SFDVKD. Deletions cut 3 bases from V and 1 base from J, with 11 bases between. The CDR3 sequence is 15 residues long. The CDR3 spells CATSDPAGDNYGYTF. The CDR3, as DNA: TGTGCCACCAGTGATCCCGCGGGGGATAACTATGGCTACACCTTC.

The chain carries TRBV5-5 and TRBJ1-4; 8 positions match TRBD1. Germline V gives CDR1 SGHKS, CDR2 YYEKEE (reference sequence). The CDR3 has 18 amino acids. The J segment lost 5 bases and the V segment lost 4 bases, leaving 16 bases of the junction unmatched. CDR3 bases: TGTGCCAGCAGCGGGGGGACAGGACCCTTACTAAAAAATGAAAAACTGTTTTTT. Its protein is CASSGGTGPLLKNEKLFF.

The CDR3 spells CASSPRGLAGGASSYNEQFF. Written as DNA, the CDR3 is TGTGCCAGCAGCCCCAGAGGGCTAGCGGGGGGCGCGAGCTCCTACAATGAGCAGTTCTTC. This chain links TRBV9 with TRBJ2-1, with 11 bases identical to TRBD2. Germline CDR1 reads SGDLS; CDR2 reads YYNGEE. J was trimmed by 0 bases and V by 4 bases; bases with no gene match: 15. The CDR3 loop spans 20 amino acids.

This sequence joins TRBV19 and TRBJ1-1; 10 bases line up with TRBD1. This CDR3 has 16 amino acids. Germline V lookup: CDR1 LNHDA, CDR2 SQIVND (reference sequence). Trimming cost V 5 bases and J 3 bases; bases outside gene matches: 9. DNA for the CDR3: TGTGCCAGTAGTGTACGACAGGGGGCGGTGTACACTGAAGCTTTCTTT. This sequence encodes CASSVRQGAVYTEAFF.

This chain joins TRBV9 and TRBJ2-3, with 14 bases that match TRBD2. The length of the CDR3 is 17 residues. V shed 2 bases, J shed 4 bases, and the junction held 6 bases outside the gene matches. Per the germline V gene, CDR1 is SGDLS and CDR2 is YYNGEE. The CDR3 is CASSVGLAGGVADTQYF. Here the CDR3 DNA reads TGTGCCAGCAGCGTCGGACTAGCGGGGGGCGTCGCAGATACGCAGTATTTT.

The gene calls are TRBV9 and TRBJ2-7, with TRBD1 matching 9 bases. CDR3 size: 15 residues. The germline V gene encodes CDR1 SGDLS and CDR2 YYNGEE. V shed 4 bases and J 4 bases; nucleotides not matched to a gene: 9. The CDR3 nucleotides read TGTGCCAGCAGCTTAGGGACAGGGACAATTTACGAGCAGTACTTC. Its protein product is CASSLGTGTIYEQYF.

The chain links TRBV29-1 to TRBJ2-3; 7 positions agree with TRBD1. Trimming at V came to 7 bases and at J to 0 bases, leaving 10 bases not matched to a gene. The CDR3 sequence is 15 residues long. CDR1 and CDR2 (germline): SQVTM, ANQGSEA. The CDR3 nucleotides read TGCAGCGCGGCACGGGACAGTACTAGCACAGATACGCAGTATTTT. Its translation: CSAARDSTSTDTQYF.

The chain combines TRBV30 with TRBJ2-7, with 11 bases aligning to TRBD2. The germline gives CDR1 GTSNPN, CDR2 SVGIG (reference sequence). Germline trimming cut 3 bases from V and 7 bases from J; bases unmatched to any gene: 5. The CDR3 loop spans 13 amino acids. The CDR3 DNA is TGTGCCTGGAGCTTAGCGGGGGGGCTTGAGCAGTACTTC. It is translated as CAWSLAGGLEQYF.

The chain carries TRBV18 and TRBJ1-1; D gene uncertain. Trimming removed 1 base from V and 4 bases from J, with 4 bases in between. Germline V CDR1 and CDR2: KGHSH, LQKENI. The CDR3 totals 12 residues. The CDR3 DNA reads TGTGCCAGCTCACCACGTCGCACTGAAGCTTTCTTT. It codes for CASSPRRTEAFF.

The chain employs TRBV2 and TRBJ2-2; the D is unclear. This CDR3 region has 16 residues. Germline V gene sequence: CDR1 SNHLY, CDR2 FYNNEI. V was trimmed by 2 bases and J by 1 base, leaving 11 bases between them. The CDR3 region has the DNA TGTGCCAGCAGTGAAATATTGGCAGGGAACACCGGGGAGCTGTTTTTT. It specifies CASSEILAGNTGELFF.

V is TRBV10-2 and J is TRBJ1-2; 8 bases map to TRBD1. V shed 8 bases and J 3 bases; nucleotides not matched to a gene: 5. The length of the CDR3 is 13 residues. Germline loops: CDR1 WSHSY, CDR2 SAAADI. The CDR3 spells CASGTGAYYGYTF. CDR3 coding DNA: TGCGCCAGCGGGACAGGTGCCTACTATGGCTACACCTTC.

CDR3 loop: CASSQKQGPNTGELFF. In DNA form, the CDR3 reads TGTGCCAGCAGCCAAAAACAGGGTCCGAACACCGGGGAGCTGTTTTTT. The chain is built from TRBV4-2 and TRBJ2-2, with D possibly being TRBD1 (6 bases). Trimming removed 2 bases at V and 0 bases at J, with 10 bases between. There are 16 residues in the CDR3. Germline CDR1 and CDR2: LGHNA and YNFKEQ.